This T cell receptor beta chain was found in a study of cytomegalovirus exposure and HLA in healthy donors. At the level of the study: Genotyping of roughly 400 donors showed that around 81% belonged to the Caucasian-associated ancestry cluster. Study-wide results and caveats: Equally common other TCR beta chains were less clonally expanded than HLA-associated ones, a later analysis found. Rare sequences made up most TCRs, while some public TCRs were found in many donors.

V gave up 1 base and J gave up 2 bases; unmatched junction bases: 10. Per germline, CDR1 MGHDK and CDR2 SYGVNS. This CDR3 is built from 18 residues. The PCR contained 60 Vbeta and 13 Jbeta primers. Source study methods: Roughly 11 million of the about 80 million unique TCR beta chains counted in a later analysis were shared. Measured with immunoSEQ multiplex PCR; TCRdb has only the in-frame clones, and not every one. V and J calls and clone size follow that table, whereas D and trimming were derived from the DNA. This repertoire shows around 130,000 clones, around 84% found once; its top ten account for approximately 3%. This clone was counted only a few times. Its target is not known.

The gene calls are TRBV25-1 and TRBJ2-3, with 9 bases lining up with TRBD2. This clonotype originated in a woman aged 18-30 years in good health and CMV-seropositive. Sequencing was carried out using PBMCs. CDR3 residues: CASSESGLAGDPTDTQYF. The CDR3 DNA reads as TGTGCCAGCAGTGAATCGGGCTTAGCGGGGGATCCCACAGATACGCAGTATTTT.